The 14 T cell receptor beta chains below all came from one sample that was sequenced in a study of T cells in Graves' hyperthyroidism and ophthalmopathy. Amplified regions were TCR beta CDR3 sequences from RNA transcripts. Researchers ran a first-round RT-PCR on the TCR CDR3 using the HTBI primer set. TCRdb itself ran the multiplex PCR reads through MiXCR, one entry per CDR3 protein. The sample yields some 510,000 distinct CDR3 sequences, about 45% seen once. Sequenced sample: peripheral blood or thyroid tissue (not recorded which). The receptors here all came from a woman in her late teens or twenties with Graves' hyperthyroidism.

A word on this clonotype: A much larger clone is a single base away; this may be a read error. CDR3 amino acids: CASRGLGQGSETQYF. CDR3 in DNA: TGTGCCAGCAGAGGCCTCGGACAGGGATCGGAGACCCAGTACTTC. The chain couples TRBV2 to TRBJ2-5, with 8 bases that match TRBD1. The CDR3 sequence is 15 residues long. Germline V gene sequence: CDR1 SNHLY, CDR2 FYNNEI. The junction had 11 bases not matched to a gene; V was cut back by 6 bases and J by 5 bases.

This clonotype was observed a few times. V is TRBV9 and J is TRBJ1-2, with 8 bases that match TRBD1. The CDR3 runs 14 residues. Germline trimming cut 4 bases from V and 7 bases from J; bases unmatched to any gene: 9. Per the germline V gene, CDR1 is SGDLS and CDR2 is YYNGEE. The CDR3 DNA reads as TGTGCCAGCAGCCCCCCTGACAGGGGAGCTGGCTACACCTTC. Protein: CASSPPDRGAGYTF.

This clonotype was recorded at least ten times. V is TRBV11-2 and J is TRBJ1-4, with unresolved D. The CDR3 contains 14 residues. From germline, CDR1 is SGHAT and CDR2 FQNNGV. The V gene lost 5 bases and the J gene lost 0 bases, with 7 bases spanning the gap. CDR3 in amino acids: CASSRDPTNEKLFF. The CDR3 coding sequence is TGTGCCAGCAGCCGGGATCCAACTAATGAAAAACTGTTTTTT.

The rearrangement uses TRBV11-2 and TRBJ2-6; D is ambiguous. Between the trimmed V and J ends, which lost 6 bases and 5 bases, there was a span of 8 bases. Germline CDR1 and CDR2: SGHAT and FQNNGV. CDR3 length: 13 residues. The CDR3, as DNA: TGTGCCAGCAGTGCCATGCGGGCCAACGTCCTGACTTTC. This translates into CASSAMRANVLTF.

This clonotype was counted ten times or more. The gene calls are TRBV2 and TRBJ2-7; the match to TRBD2 covers 7 bases. The CDR3 is 14 residues long. CDR1 SNHLY and CDR2 FYNNEI come from the germline V gene. Losses at the gene ends were 5 bases for V and 4 bases for J; bases not matched to a gene: 8. CDR3 region: CASSLSGTSYEQYF. For the CDR3, the DNA is TGTGCCAGCAGTCTCAGCGGGACCAGTTACGAGCAGTACTTC.

Notes on this clonotype: A single base is all that separates this from a far larger clone, so a read error is likely. The V and J genes are TRBV2 and TRBJ1-5; D unresolved. The J call is doubtful: the DNA matches TRBJ2-3 better. Germline CDR1 SNHLY, CDR2 FYNNEI. This CDR3 is built from 13 residues. The CDR3 DNA is TGTGCCAGCAGCACCGGCAGAAATCAGCCCCAGTATTTT. Its protein is CASSTGRNQPQYF.

The V call is TRBV25-1, the J call TRBJ1-4; D is perhaps TRBD1 (5 bases). The CDR3 is 12 amino acids. Germline CDR1 and CDR2: MGHDK and SYGVNS. V shed 11 bases and J shed 8 bases, with 15 bases lying between them. The CDR3 region has the DNA TGTGCCTGGAGTGTAGGACAAGAAAAACTGTTTTTT. Amino acids: CAWSVGQEKLFF.

This clonotype was seen once. The V and J genes are TRBV14 and TRBJ1-1, with 8 bases lining up with TRBD1. The CDR3 spans 18 residues. In germline, CDR1 is SGHDN, CDR2 FVKESK. V gave up 4 bases and J gave up 1 base; unmatched junction bases: 14. The CDR3 region is CASSPLVTGARPNTEAFF. CDR3 in DNA: TGTGCCAGCAGCCCGCTGGTGACAGGGGCCCGACCGAACACTGAAGCTTTCTTT.

In this sample, this clonotype turned up a few times. The chain links TRBV6-5 to TRBJ1-1; maybe TRBD1 (5 bases). Trimming took 8 bases from V and 10 from J, leaving 17 bases between them. The CDR3 sequence is 12 residues long. The germline V gene has CDR1 MNHEY and CDR2 SVGAGI. The CDR3 coding sequence is TGTGCCAGCGGGCAAGGGACGGTGAGAGCTTTCTTT. Translated: CASGQGTVRAFF.

This chain links TRBV2 with TRBJ2-2; a weak D match, TRBD2 (7 bases). V was pared by 7 bases and J by 6 bases, with 12 bases between. The CDR3 runs to 13 residues. CDR1 is SNHLY, CDR2 FYNNEI, per germline. The CDR3 nucleotides are TGTGCCAGCAACGGGGGGCGGGCCGGGGAGCTGTTTTTT. Translated: CASNGGRAGELFF. Drawing the rest from reference TRBV2 and TRBJ2-2, the complete variable domain is EPEVTQTPSHQVTQMGQEVILRCVPISNHLYFYWYRQILGQKVEFLVSFYNNEISEKSEIFDDQFSVERPDGSNFTLKIRSTKLEDSAMYFCASNGGRAGELFFGEGSRLTVL.

On this clonotype itself: Germline and junction disagree at one end, which may indicate a read error. The CDR3 DNA sequence: TGCGCCAGCAGCCTTGGTTGGGCAGACCCTTCTGGAAACACCATATATTTT. It yields the protein CASSLGWADPSGNTIYF. The rearrangement uses TRBV7-2 and TRBJ1-3, with D unresolved. The CDR3 consists of 17 residues. Germline CDR1 SGHTA, CDR2 FQGNSA.

The CDR3 coding sequence is TGTGCCAGTAACTCAGACGGTATGGGCTACGGGGAGCTGTTTTTT. Protein: CASNSDGMGYGELFF. The rearrangement joins TRBV19 to TRBJ2-2; D remains unclear. V lost 7 bases and J lost 7, with 19 bases in between. Germline V gene sequence: CDR1 LNHDA, CDR2 SQIVND (reference sequence). There are 15 residues in the CDR3. Filled out from reference TRBV19 and TRBJ2-2, the complete variable domain reads DGGITQSPKYLFRKEGQNVTLSCEQNLNHDAMYWYRQDPGQGLRLIYYSQIVNDFQKGDIAEGYSVSREKKESFPLTVTSAQKNPTAFYLCASNSDGMGYGELFFGEGSRLTVL.

The chain employs TRBV19 and TRBJ2-2, with TRBD1 matching over 7 bases. Germline CDR1 LNHDA, CDR2 SQIVND (reference sequence). The V and J ends lost 8 bases and 6 bases, in that order; junction bases with no gene match: 3. CDR3 size: 12 residues. The CDR3 DNA reads TGTGCCAGTGACAGGGTGGCCGGGGAGCTGTTTTTT. Protein: CASDRVAGELFF.

The V gene is TRBV10-1, the J gene TRBJ2-5, with unresolved D. The CDR3 extends over 14 amino acids. Trimming removed 3 bases at V and 3 bases at J, with 11 bases between. The germline gives CDR1 WNHNN, CDR2 SYGVQD (reference sequence). The CDR3 coding sequence is TGCGCCAGCAGTGATGTCCCGAATGAAGAGACCCAGTACTTC. It specifies CASSDVPNEETQYF.